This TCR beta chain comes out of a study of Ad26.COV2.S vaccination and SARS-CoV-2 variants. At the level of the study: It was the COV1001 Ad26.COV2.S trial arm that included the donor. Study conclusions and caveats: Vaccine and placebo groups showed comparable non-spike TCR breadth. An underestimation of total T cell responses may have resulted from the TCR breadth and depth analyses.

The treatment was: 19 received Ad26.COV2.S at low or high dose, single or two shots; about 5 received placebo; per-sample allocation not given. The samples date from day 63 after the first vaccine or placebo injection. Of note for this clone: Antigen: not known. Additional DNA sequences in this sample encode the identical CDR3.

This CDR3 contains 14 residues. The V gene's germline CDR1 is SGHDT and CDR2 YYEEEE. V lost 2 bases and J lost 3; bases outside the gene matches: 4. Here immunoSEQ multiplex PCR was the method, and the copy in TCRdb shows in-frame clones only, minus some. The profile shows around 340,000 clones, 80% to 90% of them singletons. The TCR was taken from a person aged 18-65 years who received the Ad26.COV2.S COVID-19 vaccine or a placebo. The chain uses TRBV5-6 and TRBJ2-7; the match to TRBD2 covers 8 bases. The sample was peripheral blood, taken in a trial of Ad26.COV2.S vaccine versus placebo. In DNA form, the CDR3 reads TGTGCCAGCAGCTTAGGCAGCGGGAGCTACGAGCAGTACTTC. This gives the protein CASSLGSGSYEQYF.